The sequence of this TCR beta chain was determined in a study of yellow fever vaccine responses in identical twins. Study-wide points: Reported findings indicate that twins' vaccine T cell responses seemed partially convergent, partially personalized.

Concerning this clonotype itself: Its target is not known.

A single record per CDR3 protein comes from TCRdb applying MiXCR to the RT-PCR reads. The sample holds under 25,000 distinct CDR3 sequences, 65% to 85% seen once. V was shortened by 3 bases and J by 2 bases, with 17 bases between the two germline ends. Germline loops: CDR1 MDHEN, CDR2 SYDVKM. The length of the CDR3 is 17 residues. This sequence was found in a woman under 30 who received the yellow fever vaccine. The source material was T cells from blood (PBMCs), unsorted or a sorted subset (not recorded which), sampled before or after yellow fever vaccination (not recorded which). The chain carries TRBV28 and TRBJ2-1, with D possibly matching TRBD2 (6 bases). The CDR3 reads CASSLGLSGVPYNEQFF. In DNA form, the CDR3 reads TGTGCCAGCAGTTTGGGTTTGTCGGGAGTCCCCTACAATGAGCAGTTCTTC. The full variable domain, completed using reference TRBV28 and TRBJ2-1, is DVKVTQSSRYLVKRTGEKVFLECVQDMDHENMFWYRQDPGLGLRLIYFSYDVKMKEKGDIPEGYSVSREKKERFSLILESASTNQTSMYLCASSLGLSGVPYNEQFFGPGTRLTVL.